A single sample gave rise to the 24 T cell receptor beta chains below, sequenced in a study of cytomegalovirus exposure and HLA in healthy donors (dated by TCRdb to about 2017). Receptors were amplified or captured by the immunoSEQ multiplex PCR assay. A mixture of 60 forward primers for TCR Vbeta segments and 13 reverse primers for TCR Jbeta segments was used in the multiplex PCR. TCRdb retrieved this table from immuneACCESS and kept in-frame rearrangements only. Not all clones are present; in checked studies, unresolved V genes account for under half, and no reason is known for the remainder. The sample records about 180,000 clones, 60% to 80% of which are singletons. The ten largest clones add up to 6.3% of the sample. The sequencing sample was made of PBMCs. These receptors were collected from a man in his forties or fifties in good health and CMV-seropositive.

The J gene is TRBJ2-3, the V gene TRBV5-1; the match to TRBD2 covers 9 bases. With 5 bases clipped from V and 3 bases from J, the junction kept 13 bases outside the gene matches. CDR3 length equals 17 residues. Germline V gene data show CDR1 as SGHRS and CDR2 as YFSETQ. In DNA, the CDR3 is TGCGCCAGCAGTTCCATAGCGGGAGCGAGGGTGACAGATACGCAGTATTTT. It is translated as CASSSIAGARVTDTQYF.

The V and J genes are TRBV6-1 and TRBJ2-3, with 7 bases lining up with TRBD1. Germline trimming cut 1 base from V and 3 bases from J; bases unmatched to any gene: 7. Germline V gene sequence: CDR1 MNHNS, CDR2 SASEGT. This CDR3 has 16 residues. The CDR3 nucleotides are TGTGCCAGCAGTGAAGTAGATGGGACAGTTACAGATACGCAGTATTTT. This encodes CASSEVDGTVTDTQYF.

For the CDR3, the DNA is TGTGCCAGCAGGCCCGGGACTGAGACCTACGAGCAGTACTTC. Amino acid sequence: CASRPGTETYEQYF. This sequence joins TRBV7-9 and TRBJ2-7; tentative D call: TRBD2 (6 bases). The CDR3 extends over 14 amino acids. Germline CDR1 reads SEHNR; CDR2 reads FQNEAQ (reference sequence). The V gene lost 6 bases and the J gene lost 2 bases, with 14 bases spanning the gap.

A few counts support this clone. CDR3: CASGPRGAYEQYF. CDR3 coding DNA: TGTGCCAGTGGCCCTCGGGGGGCTTACGAGCAGTACTTC. This chain uses TRBV19 with TRBJ2-7, with TRBD2 as a possible D gene (7 bases). Between the trimmed V and J ends, which lost 8 bases and 4 bases, there was a span of 15 bases. The CDR3 consists of 13 residues. Germline V gives CDR1 LNHDA, CDR2 SQIVND (reference sequence).

With respect to this clone: This sample also contains other DNA sequences that code for the same CDR3. V gene TRBV7-8 combines with J gene TRBJ2-7; D unresolved. CDR3 length: 13 amino acids. V lost 0 bases and J lost 4, with 7 bases in between. Germline assignment: CDR1 SGHVS and CDR2 FQNEAQ. CDR3 DNA: TGTGCCAGCAGCTTAGCGCTAAGTTACGAGCAGTACTTC. This codes for CASSLALSYEQYF.

V usage is TRBV28 and J usage is TRBJ2-7; 7 bases are a match to TRBD2. V shed 7 bases, J shed 0 bases, and the junction held 9 bases outside the gene matches. The CDR3 consists of 15 residues. The germline V gene encodes CDR1 MDHEN and CDR2 SYDVKM. This chain's CDR3 is CASTLLGGSSYEQYF. The CDR3 DNA sequence: TGTGCCAGCACTCTACTGGGGGGGAGCTCCTACGAGCAGTACTTC.

The chain links TRBV5-1 to TRBJ2-3; 7 bases map to TRBD2. The germline V gene has CDR1 SGHRS and CDR2 YFSETQ. CDR3 length equals 14 residues. Germline trimming cut 1 base from V and 5 bases from J; bases unmatched to any gene: 4. The CDR3 DNA is TGCGCCAGCAGCTTGCCGAGCGGGAAAGATACGCAGTATTTT. Residues: CASSLPSGKDTQYF. Based on the CDR3 plus reference TRBV5-1 and TRBJ2-3, the full variable domain is KAGVTQTPRYLIKTRGQQVTLSCSPISGHRSVSWYQQTPGQGLQFLFEYFSETQRNKGNFPGRFSGRQFSNSRSEMNVSTLELGDSALYLCASSLPSGKDTQYFGPGTRLTVL.

The rearrangement joins TRBV5-1 to TRBJ1-1, with a weak D call TRBD1 (6 bases). This CDR3 has 14 amino acids. CDR1 and CDR2 (germline): SGHRS, YFSETQ. The ends were cut back, 4 bases at V and 3 bases at J, with 13 bases in the middle. CDR3 loop: CASSQGLLDTEAFF. Here the CDR3 DNA reads TGCGCCAGCAGCCAGGGGCTTCTGGACACTGAAGCTTTCTTT. The full variable domain, rest sourced from reference TRBV5-1 and TRBJ1-1, is KAGVTQTPRYLIKTRGQQVTLSCSPISGHRSVSWYQQTPGQGLQFLFEYFSETQRNKGNFPGRFSGRQFSNSRSEMNVSTLELGDSALYLCASSQGLLDTEAFFGQGTRLTVV.

The V and J genes are TRBV9 and TRBJ2-2; D call uncertain. Between the trimmed V and J ends, which lost 2 bases and 4 bases, there was a span of 6 bases. The CDR3 covers 13 residues. Germline V lookup: CDR1 SGDLS, CDR2 YYNGEE. As DNA, the CDR3 is TGTGCCAGCAGCGTGACTCTCACCGGGGAGCTGTTTTTT. It encodes CASSVTLTGELFF.

This sequence joins TRBV6-5 and TRBJ2-1; 9 bases map to TRBD2. Per the germline V gene, CDR1 is MNHEY and CDR2 is SVGAGI. The CDR3 is 15 residues long. The V and J ends lost 3 bases and 6 bases, in that order; junction bases with no gene match: 6. CDR3 protein: CASSYDGREGNEQFF. The CDR3 coding sequence is TGTGCCAGCAGTTATGACGGGCGGGAGGGCAATGAGCAGTTCTTC.

The genes are TRBV13 and TRBJ2-7; D gene unclear. The CDR3 loop spans 14 amino acids. Trimming pared 0 bases from V and 0 bases from J, leaving 6 bases between. Germline CDR1 PRHDT, CDR2 FYEKMQ (reference sequence). Here the CDR3 DNA reads TGTGCCAGCAGCTTAGGTCCGAGCTCCTACGAGCAGTACTTC. It specifies CASSLGPSSYEQYF.

The table lists this clone with a few counts. J is TRBJ1-2 and V is TRBV18; the D gene is possibly TRBD1 (5 bases). V was trimmed by 10 bases and J by 0 bases, leaving 12 bases between them. CDR3 size: 13 residues. Per the germline V gene, CDR1 is KGHSH and CDR2 is LQKENI. CDR3 in amino acids: CATMTVANYGYTF. DNA of the CDR3: TGTGCCACCATGACAGTAGCTAACTATGGCTACACCTTC.

The chain links TRBV23-1 to TRBJ1-5, with D maybe TRBD1 (5 bases). Being an ORF, TRBV23-1 has a function that is uncertain. The CDR3 is 18 residues long. V dropped 1 base and J dropped 4 bases, with 20 bases sitting between them. The CDR3 coding sequence is TGCGCCAGCAGTCAATTGCCATTATTCGACAGAACAAATCAGCCCCAGCATTTT. Amino acid sequence: CASSQLPLFDRTNQPQHF.

This clone was seen just once. This chain uses TRBV18 with TRBJ2-1; D is ambiguous. The CDR3 consists of 12 residues. CDR1 and CDR2 (germline): KGHSH, LQKENI. Trimming removed 1 base from V and 6 bases from J, with 4 bases in between. In DNA, the CDR3 is TGTGCCAGCTCACCACTGGCCAATGAGCAGTTCTTC. Translation: CASSPLANEQFF. The full variable domain, in which reference TRBV18 and TRBJ2-1 provide the parts outside the CDR3, is NAGVMQNPRHLVRRRGQEARLRCSPMKGHSHVYWYRQLPEEGLKFMVYLQKENIIDESGMPKERFSAEFPKEGPSILRIQQVVRGDSAAYFCASSPLANEQFFGPGTRLTVL.

The gene calls are TRBV27 and TRBJ2-2, with TRBD2 matching 11 bases. Per the germline V gene, CDR1 is MNHEY and CDR2 is SMNVEV (reference sequence). CDR3 length: 15 residues. Germline trimming cut 6 bases from V and 5 bases from J; bases unmatched to any gene: 5. The CDR3: CASRTSGSSTGELFF. As DNA, the CDR3 is TGTGCCAGCAGAACTAGCGGGAGTTCAACCGGGGAGCTGTTTTTT.

The chain links TRBV29-1 to TRBJ2-5; 10 bases are shared with TRBD2. The closer fit of TRBJ2-7 to the DNA end suggests the J call may be wrong. CDR1 is SQVTM, CDR2 ANQGSEA, per germline. The CDR3 runs to 15 residues. The CDR3 DNA sequence: TGCAGCGTTGAAGGGTTTACTAGCGGGGTCTACGAGCAGTACTTC. This gives the protein CSVEGFTSGVYEQYF.

This sequence joins TRBV30 and TRBJ2-7; no clear D gene. Looked up from germline, CDR1 is GTSNPN and CDR2 is SVGIG (reference sequence). This CDR3 has 12 amino acids. V was shortened by 5 bases and J by 6 bases, with 14 bases between the two germline ends. This CDR3 reads CAWDLRAGEQYF. The CDR3 DNA reads TGTGCCTGGGATCTCCGAGCAGGCGAGCAGTACTTC.

The rearrangement joins TRBV9 to TRBJ2-5; TRBD2 might be the D (6 bases). CDR1 is SGDLS and CDR2 is YYNGEE in the germline V gene. V gave up 0 bases and J gave up 4 bases, with 13 bases separating them. The CDR3 has 15 amino acids. CDR3 nucleotides: TGTGCCAGCAGCGTAGGGAATATGGGGGGAGAGACCCAGTACTTC. Its translation: CASSVGNMGGETQYF.

The genes are TRBV11-2 and TRBJ2-1, with TRBD1 matching over 7 bases. J lost 3 bases, V lost 0 bases, and 2 bases had no gene match. Per the germline V gene, CDR1 is SGHAT and CDR2 is FQNNGV. The CDR3 loop spans 15 amino acids. The CDR3 loop is CASSLDWDSYNEQFF. The CDR3 nucleotides are TGTGCCAGCAGCTTAGATTGGGACAGCTACAATGAGCAGTTCTTC.

A single count supports this clone. This chain connects TRBV5-1 to TRBJ2-7; D might be TRBD2 (6 bases). Deletions cut 1 base from V and 5 bases from J, with 13 bases between. The CDR3 covers 14 residues. Germline CDR1 SGHRS, CDR2 YFSETQ. The CDR3 is CASSLIGGSNEQYF. CDR3 DNA: TGCGCCAGCAGCTTGATCGGGGGAAGTAACGAGCAGTACTTC.

This clone has a handful of counts. The rearrangement uses TRBV19 and TRBJ2-7; TRBD1 might be the D (6 bases). The CDR3 loop spans 16 amino acids. The V gene's germline CDR1 is LNHDA and CDR2 SQIVND (reference sequence). V was trimmed by 6 bases and J by 0 bases, leaving 18 bases between them. CDR3 sequence reads: CASRDTGTSPSYEQYF. CDR3 nucleotides: TGTGCCAGTAGAGATACAGGGACAAGTCCCTCCTACGAGCAGTACTTC.

This rearrangement joins TRBV10-3 to TRBJ2-3, with 8 bases lining up with TRBD2. This CDR3 has 14 residues. Trimming removed 4 bases from V and 1 base from J; junction bases left unmatched: 1. Germline V gene data show CDR1 as ENHRY and CDR2 as SYGVKD. The CDR3, as DNA: TGTGCCATCAGTGCGGGGGGGGGCACAGATACGCAGTATTTT. Translation gives CAISAGGGTDTQYF.

The chain has TRBV14 and TRBJ2-1; 13 bases match TRBD2. Germline V gene data show CDR1 as SGHDN and CDR2 as FVKESK. The trim removed 4 bases at V and 7 bases at J, leaving 10 bases unmatched. The CDR3 has 17 residues. CDR3 nucleotide sequence: TGTGCCAGCAGCCCACCCGGGACTAGCGGGGAGCTGAATGAGCAGTTCTTC. This translates into CASSPPGTSGELNEQFF.

This clone was observed a single time. V and J are TRBV28 and TRBJ1-5; D gene ambiguous. Germline lookup yields CDR1 MDHEN and CDR2 SYDVKM. This CDR3 region has 16 residues. V lost 6 bases and J 1 base, leaving 16 bases between the germline ends. The CDR3 sequence is CASSLSAAASNQPQHF. The CDR3 nucleotides are TGTGCCAGCAGCTTGTCGGCAGCGGCAAGCAATCAGCCCCAGCATTTT.